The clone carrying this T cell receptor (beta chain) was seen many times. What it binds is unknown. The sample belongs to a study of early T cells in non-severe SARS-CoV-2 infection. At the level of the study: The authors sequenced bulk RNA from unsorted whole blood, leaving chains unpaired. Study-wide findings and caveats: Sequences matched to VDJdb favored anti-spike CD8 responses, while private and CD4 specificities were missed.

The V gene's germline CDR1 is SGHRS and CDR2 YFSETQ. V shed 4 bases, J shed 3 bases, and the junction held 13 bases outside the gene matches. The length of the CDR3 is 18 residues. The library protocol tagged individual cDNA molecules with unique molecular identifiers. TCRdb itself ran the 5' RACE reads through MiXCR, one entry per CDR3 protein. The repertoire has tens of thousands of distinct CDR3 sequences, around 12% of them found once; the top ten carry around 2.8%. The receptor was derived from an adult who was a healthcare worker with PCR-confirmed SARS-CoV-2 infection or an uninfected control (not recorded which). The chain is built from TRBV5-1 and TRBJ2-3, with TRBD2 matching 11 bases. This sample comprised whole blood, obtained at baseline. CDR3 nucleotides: TGCGCCAGCAGCCCCAGACTAGCGGGGCTCCAGACTACAGATACGCAGTATTTT. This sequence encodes CASSPRLAGLQTTDTQYF.